The clone carrying this T cell receptor beta chain was recorded once. Its antigen is unknown. Trimming stripped 3 bases from V and 4 bases from J, with 15 bases between. CDR3 length: 15 amino acids. CDR1 is LNHDA, CDR2 SQIVND, per germline (reference sequence). Every patient was affected by relapse after autologous stem cell transplantation, while exposure to brentuximab vedotin was not uniform. The data were taken from a study of PD-1 blockade in classical Hodgkin lymphoma. Background on the study: Nivolumab dosed at 3 mg/kg went to patients intravenously every 2 weeks. General study findings and limits: Similar baseline diversity was found in complete responders and newly diagnosed patients.

Measured with immunoSEQ multiplex PCR; TCRdb has only the in-frame clones, and not every one. The top ten hold under 5% of the sample, which has about 17,000 clones, around 75% seen once. This sample comprised peripheral blood mononuclear cells (PBMCs), obtained at baseline. The clonotype comes from a human donor with classical Hodgkin lymphoma. V is TRBV19 and J is TRBJ1-1; maybe TRBD1 (5 bases). CDR3 residues: CASSIYGGTGTEAFF. CDR3 in DNA: TGTGCCAGTAGTATTTACGGGGGGACGGGCACTGAAGCTTTCTTT.